The sequence of this TCR beta chain was determined in a study of cytomegalovirus exposure and HLA in healthy donors. Turning to the study itself: Earlier sequencing of about 179 million T cells yielded fewer than 140 million unique TCR beta sequences. The study's findings and limits: For TCR beta chains, V- and J-gene trimming was later linked to a missense DCLRE1C variant. Being productive about 90% or about 30% of the time was typical of most TCR beta V segments in an earlier analysis.

With 60 Vbeta and 13 Jbeta primers, the PCR was carried out. Only in-frame clones appear in the TCRdb table, and some are missing; sequencing was by immunoSEQ multiplex PCR. The sample is made up of 95,000 to 150,000 clones, and the top ten hold 2.5% to 3% of it. Concerning this clone: Its antigen is still unknown.

The sequenced sample consisted of PBMCs. The TCR sequence derives from a man aged 25-40 years in good health and CMV-seronegative.

CDR3 bases: TGTGCCAGCAGCCTCTTTCCAGGGGAGCCCCAGCATTTT. This encodes CASSLFPGEPQHF. This rearrangement joins TRBV14 to TRBJ1-5, with TRBD1 as a possible D gene (6 bases). Germline CDR1 and CDR2: SGHDN and FVKESK. The CDR3 runs 13 residues. Trimming left V 4 bases short and J 8 bases short, with 12 bases between.